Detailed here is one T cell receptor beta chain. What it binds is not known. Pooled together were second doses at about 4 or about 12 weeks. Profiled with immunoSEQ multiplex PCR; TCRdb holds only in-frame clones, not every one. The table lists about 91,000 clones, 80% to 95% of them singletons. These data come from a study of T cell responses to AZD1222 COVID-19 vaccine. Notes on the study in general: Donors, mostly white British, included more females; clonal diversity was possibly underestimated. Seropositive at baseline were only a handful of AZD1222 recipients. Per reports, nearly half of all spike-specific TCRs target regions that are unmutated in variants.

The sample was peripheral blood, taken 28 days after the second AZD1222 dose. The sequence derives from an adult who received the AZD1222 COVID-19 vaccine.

The CDR3 spells CASSRRPAGDGYTF. The CDR3 DNA reads as TGTGCCAGCAGCCGACGTCCGGCAGGGGATGGCTACACCTTC. The chain is built from TRBV6-5 and TRBJ1-2; weak D call: TRBD1 (6 bases). V was shortened by 6 bases and J by 6 bases, with 17 bases between the two germline ends. There are 14 residues in the CDR3. Germline V gene data show CDR1 as MNHEY and CDR2 as SVGAGI.